This TCR beta chain was retrieved from a study of blood T cell repertoires in COVID-19. At the level of the study: The United States, Italy and Spain were the sources of the acute and convalescent COVID-19 samples.

The CDR3 length is 15 residues. Germline V gene lookup returns CDR1 MNHEY and CDR2 SVGAGI. The ends lost 6 bases at V and 6 bases at J; junction bases unmatched: 10. Sequenced by immunoSEQ multiplex PCR; TCRdb stores in-frame clones only, minus some. This sample has about 150,000 clones, with approximately 90% found just once. J is TRBJ2-1 and V is TRBV6-5; 8 nucleotides agree with TRBD1. The source material was peripheral blood. The sequence derives from a woman in her 70s with acute or convalescent COVID-19. The CDR3, as DNA: TGTGCCAGCAGCCCGCCCAGGGGGCTCTTCAATGAGCAGTTCTTC. Translation: CASSPPRGLFNEQFF.